The T cell receptor beta chain described here comes from a study of blood T cells in healthy people across ages. Findings and limits, study-wide: The donors' CMV status was not determined, possibly confounding changes in expanded clonotypes.

A second 7 to 11 cycle PCR used barcoded and J-beta primers. TCRdb ran MiXCR on the 5' RACE reads and lists one entry per CDR3 protein. The sample carries 700,000 to 850,000 distinct CDR3 sequences, about 53% recorded once. This CDR3 contains 17 residues. Trimming took 7 bases from V and 7 from J, leaving 26 bases between them. The count of this clonotype is one. Its antigen is unidentified. The TCR comes from a man older than 75 in good health. The chain recombines TRBV12-3 or TRBV12-4 with TRBJ1-5; D is perhaps TRBD1 (5 bases). The sequencing sample was made of blood. The CDR3 nucleotides are TGTGCCAGCACGGAGGGAGCGTGGGGGGTGGACAACCAGCCCCAGCATTTT. This sequence encodes CASTEGAWGVDNQPQHF.